The rows below give T cell receptor beta chains drawn from one sample of a study of shared clonotypes between healthy human individuals. Produced via immunoSEQ multiplex PCR; TCRdb's table is partial and in-frame only. This repertoire shows approximately 740,000 clones, 85% to 95% found once; its top ten account for approximately 25%. The specimen was naive CD8+ T cells sorted from blood. The receptors originated from a man aged 30 to 39 in good health. Each CDR3 is given with its conserved first and last residue. Each record gives: D gene, clone size, V gene, J gene, CDR3 protein, CDR3 DNA. The D gene is left open where the match is weak. Clone size is given for some rows only: seen once, a few or many times, or a class if the clone is expanded.

TRBD1	NA	TRBV20-1	TRBJ1-4	CSAPGQRLF	TGCAGTGCGCCGGGACAGCGGCTTTTT
TRBD1	NA	TRBV7-9	TRBJ2-5	CASSHPGQYQETQYF	TGTGCCAGCAGCCACCCGGGACAGTACCAAGAGACCCAGTACTTC
TRBD2	NA	TRBV6-4	TRBJ2-3	CASSDSSGRADTQYF	TGTGCCAGCAGTGACTCGAGCGGGAGGGCAGATACGCAGTATTTT
TRBD2	NA	TRBV7-3	TRBJ2-5	CASSPSSGTQETQYF	TGTGCCAGCAGCCCCTCTAGCGGGACCCAAGAGACCCAGTACTTC
NA	NA	TRBV6-1	TRBJ2-7	CASRSGYDTYYEQYF	TGTGCCAGCAGGAGTGGGTACGACACCTACTACGAGCAGTACTTC
NA	NA	TRBV2	TRBJ2-7	CASSESVAVPMYEQYF	TGTGCCAGCAGTGAATCGGTCGCAGTTCCGATGTACGAGCAGTACTTC
NA	NA	TRBV5-6	TRBJ1-2	CASSDDLDRSLGYGYTF	TGTGCCAGCAGCGATGACCTCGACAGGTCCTTAGGTTATGGCTACACCTTC
NA	NA	TRBV11-1	TRBJ2-1	CASSLGLNEQFF	TGTGCCAGCAGCTTAGGACTCAATGAGCAGTTCTTC
TRBD1	NA	TRBV19	TRBJ2-7	CASRTGTGDNEQYF	TGTGCCAGTAGAACCGGGACAGGGGACAACGAGCAGTACTTC
NA	NA	TRBV7-9	TRBJ1-2	CAASGGELHGYTF	TGTGCCGCGTCGGGGGGAGAGTTACATGGCTACACCTTC
TRBD1	NA	TRBV4-1	TRBJ1-2	CASSQTGAHGYTF	TGCGCCAGCAGCCAGACAGGGGCCCATGGCTACACCTTC
NA	NA	TRBV28	TRBJ2-1	CASSPSRSEVGEQFF	TGTGCCAGCAGTCCCTCGCGAAGCGAGGTCGGGGAGCAGTTCTTC
NA	once	TRBV2	TRBJ2-1	CASSEASQSSYNEQFF	TGTGCCAGCAGTGAGGCGTCCCAGAGCTCCTACAATGAGCAGTTCTTC
TRBD2	once	TRBV27	TRBJ2-1	CASSFPSGRGDEQFF	TGTGCCAGCAGTTTCCCTAGCGGGAGGGGCGATGAGCAGTTCTTC
NA	NA	TRBV9	TRBJ2-7	CASSVAEGFEQYF	TGTGCCAGCAGCGTAGCTGAGGGATTCGAGCAGTACTTC
NA	NA	TRBV6-5	TRBJ2-1	CASGDGSSYNEQFF	TGTGCCAGCGGGGATGGGAGCTCCTACAATGAGCAGTTCTTC
TRBD2	NA	TRBV7-6	TRBJ2-1	CASSSLDGGSSYNEQFF	TGTGCCAGCAGCTCCCTCGACGGCGGGAGCTCCTACAATGAGCAGTTCTTC
TRBD2	NA	TRBV27	TRBJ2-7	CASSSRGLAGEMRYEQYF	TGTGCCAGCAGTAGCCGCGGACTAGCGGGAGAGATGAGGTACGAGCAGTACTTC
NA	once	TRBV14	TRBJ1-4	CASSSLMGTNEKLFF	TGTGCCAGCAGCTCCCTGATGGGGACTAATGAAAAACTGTTTTTT
NA	NA	TRBV7-6	TRBJ1-4	CASSSRLAGDEKLFF	TGTGCCAGCAGCTCCAGACTAGCGGGAGATGAAAAACTGTTTTTT
NA	NA	TRBV18	TRBJ2-1	CASSQEAGTYNEQFF	TGTGCCAGCTCACAGGAGGCCGGGACCTACAATGAGCAGTTCTTC
TRBD2	NA	TRBV11-2	TRBJ2-7	CASSLIQGGGYYEQYF	TGTGCCAGCAGTTTAATTCAGGGCGGGGGGTACTACGAGCAGTACTTC
TRBD2	NA	TRBV7-2	TRBJ2-3	CASSQKGSGSVFTDTQYF	TGTGCCAGCAGCCAAAAGGGTAGCGGGAGCGTATTCACAGATACGCAGTATTTT
NA	once	TRBV5-4	TRBJ2-2	CASSLGGINTGELFF	TGTGCCAGCAGCTTGGGCGGCATAAACACCGGGGAGCTGTTTTTT
NA	NA	TRBV27	TRBJ2-7	CASSLSGRGSYEQYF	TGTGCCAGCAGTTTAAGTGGGAGAGGGTCCTACGAGCAGTACTTC
TRBD2	NA	TRBV27	TRBJ2-5	CASSGWTSGGGTQYF	TGTGCCAGCAGTGGATGGACTAGCGGAGGGGGGACCCAGTACTTC
NA	NA	TRBV30	TRBJ2-5	CAWSGGYGETQYF	TGTGCCTGGAGTGGGGGGTATGGAGAGACCCAGTACTTC
NA	NA	TRBV5-8	TRBJ2-2	CASSPGPSTGELFF	TGTGCCAGCAGCCCCGGGCCCAGCACCGGGGAGCTGTTTTTT
NA	NA	TRBV7-9	TRBJ2-1	CASSAYYNEQFF	TGTGCCAGCAGCGCTTACTACAATGAGCAGTTCTTC
TRBD1	NA	TRBV27	TRBJ2-7	CASSLGTGRYEQYF	TGTGCCAGCAGTTTAGGGACAGGGCGCTACGAGCAGTACTTC
TRBD1	NA	TRBV28	TRBJ1-5	CASRARGNQPQHF	TGTGCCAGCAGAGCCAGGGGGAATCAGCCCCAGCATTTT
NA	NA	TRBV7-2	TRBJ2-5	CASSSYALEGETQYF	TGTGCCAGCAGCTCATACGCGCTCGAGGGAGAGACCCAGTACTTC
NA	once	TRBV25-1	TRBJ2-5	CASSSLGAETQYF	TGTGCCAGCAGTTCGTTAGGGGCAGAGACCCAGTACTTC
TRBD1	NA	TRBV9	TRBJ2-7	CASSVGQGAAYEQYF	TGTGCCAGCAGCGTAGGACAGGGGGCGGCCTACGAGCAGTACTTC
NA	NA	TRBV18	TRBJ2-1	CASSSGLDSYNEQFF	TGTGCCAGCTCATCAGGCCTAGACTCCTACAATGAGCAGTTCTTC
TRBD2	NA	TRBV29-1	TRBJ2-1	CSVESRAGKYNEQFF	TGCAGCGTTGAAAGTCGAGCGGGGAAATACAATGAGCAGTTCTTC
NA	NA	TRBV7-9	TRBJ1-1	CASSLVEGWGTEAFF	TGTGCCAGCAGCTTAGTGGAGGGCTGGGGAACTGAAGCTTTCTTT
NA	NA	TRBV7-9	TRBJ1-4	CASSLGGTNEKLFF	TGTGCCAGCAGCTTGGGAGGGACTAATGAAAAACTGTTTTTT
TRBD1	NA	TRBV6-6	TRBJ1-4	CASSYSAERGREKLFF	TGTGCCAGCAGTTACTCTGCCGAAAGGGGGCGTGAAAAACTGTTTTTT
TRBD1	NA	TRBV15	TRBJ1-2	CATSTKGQGYGYTF	TGTGCCACCAGCACAAAAGGACAGGGCTATGGCTACACCTTC
NA	once	TRBV27	TRBJ2-1	CASSFERFPSNEQFF	TGTGCCAGCAGTTTTGAAAGGTTCCCCTCCAATGAGCAGTTCTTC
TRBD1	NA	TRBV7-9	TRBJ1-1	CASSLDRGLNTEAFF	TGTGCCAGCAGCCTGGACAGGGGCCTGAACACTGAAGCTTTCTTT
NA	once	TRBV7-9	TRBJ2-3	CASSPPEADTQYF	TGTGCCAGCAGCCCACCGGAGGCAGATACGCAGTATTTT
TRBD2	NA	TRBV5-6	TRBJ2-1	CASSPATSESNEQFF	TGTGCCAGCAGCCCTGCGACTAGCGAGAGCAATGAGCAGTTCTTC
NA	NA	TRBV14	TRBJ2-7	CASSQVARDFSYEQYF	TGTGCCAGCAGCCAAGTTGCCAGAGACTTTTCCTACGAGCAGTACTTC
TRBD1	once	TRBV6-1	TRBJ2-1	CASSDRSGTGVWDEQFF	TGTGCCAGCAGTGATAGATCCGGGACAGGGGTGTGGGATGAGCAGTTCTTC
NA	once	TRBV15	TRBJ2-1	CATSRDMASAANEQFF	TGTGCCACCAGCAGAGATATGGCTAGCGCAGCCAATGAGCAGTTCTTC